Listed here are 27 T cell receptor beta chains from one sample, sequenced in a study of blood T cell repertoires in COVID-19. Profiled with immunoSEQ multiplex PCR; TCRdb holds only in-frame clones, not every one. The table shows some 150,000 clones, with more than 85% occurring only once. The specimen sequenced was peripheral blood. The receptors here all came from a woman in her seventies with acute or convalescent COVID-19.

The rearrangement uses TRBV7-9 and TRBJ1-6, with a possible D match to TRBD1 (5 bases). The length of the CDR3 is 14 residues. Germline loops: CDR1 SEHNR, CDR2 FQNEAQ (reference sequence). Trimming removed 2 bases at V and 10 bases at J, with 12 bases between. Here the CDR3 reads CASSLQGDQSPLHF. The CDR3 DNA follows: TGTGCCAGCAGCTTACAGGGTGATCAATCACCCCTCCACTTT.

The chain employs TRBV7-2 and TRBJ1-6; 7 bases map to TRBD1. Germline V gene data show CDR1 as SGHTA and CDR2 as FQGNSA. The V segment lost 3 bases and the J segment 10 bases; nucleotides outside the gene matches: 3. The CDR3 has 13 amino acids. Here the CDR3 reads CASSFDRESPLHF. As DNA, the CDR3 is TGTGCCAGCAGCTTCGACAGGGAATCACCCCTCCACTTT.

This chain uses TRBV7-9 with TRBJ2-5, with D perhaps matching TRBD1 (5 bases). The CDR3 contains 15 residues. Germline lookup yields CDR1 SEHNR and CDR2 FQNEAQ (reference sequence). The V gene lost 4 bases and the J gene lost 5 bases, with 17 bases spanning the gap. CDR3 nucleotide sequence: TGTGCCAGCAGCTCCGACAGATCCCGGATGGAGACCCAGTACTTC. Translating it yields CASSSDRSRMETQYF.

The V call is TRBV7-2, the J call TRBJ2-5; D is uncertain. Trimming removed 2 bases at V and 2 bases at J, with 12 bases between. Looked up from germline, CDR1 is SGHTA and CDR2 is FQGNSA. This CDR3 comprises 15 residues. This CDR3 reads CASSLQRGRQETQYF. The DNA of the CDR3 is TGTGCCAGCAGCTTACAACGTGGCAGACAAGAGACCCAGTACTTC. Full variable domain (rest looked up from reference TRBV7-2 and TRBJ2-5): GAGVSQSPSNKVTEKGKDVELRCDPISGHTALYWYRQSLGQGLEFLIYFQGNSAPDKSGLPSDRFSAERTGGSVSTLTIQRTQQEDSAVYLCASSLQRGRQETQYFGPGTRLLVL.

The genes are TRBV18 and TRBJ2-1; 9 bases fit TRBD2. The length of the CDR3 is 15 residues. Per germline, CDR1 KGHSH and CDR2 LQKENI. The J segment lost 5 bases and the V segment lost 3 bases, leaving 5 bases of the junction unmatched. CDR3 nucleotide sequence: TGTGCCAGCTCACCGCAGCGGGGGGAAGACAATGAGCAGTTCTTC. It yields the protein CASSPQRGEDNEQFF.

The chain joins TRBV6-1 to TRBJ1-5; D remains ambiguous. V lost 0 bases and J lost 5, with 11 bases in between. Germline values: CDR1 MNHNS, CDR2 SASEGT. The CDR3 consists of 15 residues. For the CDR3, the DNA is TGTGCCAGCAGTGAAGCCGTGGGAGGCGATCAGCCCCAGCATTTT. It yields the protein CASSEAVGGDQPQHF.

The rearrangement links TRBV28 to TRBJ1-2, with TRBD1 matching 9 bases. Germline V gives CDR1 MDHEN, CDR2 SYDVKM. This CDR3 is 13 amino acids long. J was trimmed by 8 bases and V by 6 bases; bases with no gene match: 7. DNA of the CDR3: TGTGCCAGCAGAGCTACAGGGGGCCGGGGCTACACCTTC. Translation gives CASRATGGRGYTF.

V is TRBV7-9 and J is TRBJ2-4; weak D call: TRBD1 (6 bases). Between the trimmed V and J ends, which lost 7 bases and 7 bases, there was a span of 20 bases. Looked up from germline, CDR1 is SEHNR and CDR2 is FQNEAQ (reference sequence). This CDR3 is built from 15 residues. The CDR3 loop is CASTLGGSPSNIQYF. The CDR3 bases are TGTGCCAGCACCCTTGGGGGCAGCCCCAGTAACATTCAGTACTTC. Combining the CDR3 with reference TRBV7-9 and TRBJ2-4 gives the whole variable domain DTGVSQNPRHKITKRGQNVTFRCDPISEHNRLYWYRQTLGQGPEFLTYFQNEAQLEKSRLLSDRFSAERPKGSFSTLEIQRTEQGDSAMYLCASTLGGSPSNIQYFGAGTRLSVL.

The chain employs TRBV28 and TRBJ1-6; D unresolved. This CDR3 has 14 amino acids. Germline V lookup: CDR1 MDHEN, CDR2 SYDVKM. Trimming stripped 5 bases from V and 0 bases from J, with 5 bases between. CDR3 sequence (DNA): TGTGCCAGCAGTCCATTCTCCTATAATTCACCCCTCCACTTT. Amino acids: CASSPFSYNSPLHF.

The J gene is TRBJ1-1, the V gene TRBV2, with a tentative D call TRBD1 (6 bases). This CDR3 has 17 residues. Trimming shortened V by 3 bases and J by 0 bases, and 17 bases separated the two germline ends. In germline, CDR1 is SNHLY, CDR2 FYNNEI. CDR3 region: CASSERQGRPLNTEAFF. CDR3 DNA: TGTGCCAGCAGTGAGAGGCAGGGGAGACCCCTGAACACTGAAGCTTTCTTT.

This clone was recorded a few times. The V gene is TRBV4-3, the J gene TRBJ2-2; 7 bases agree with TRBD2. The V gene's germline CDR1 is LGHNA and CDR2 YSLEER. The CDR3 is made up of 16 amino acids. V was pared by 0 bases and J by 0 bases, with 1 base of the junction left unmatched. CDR3 loop: CASSQEAGTNTGELFF. CDR3 nucleotide sequence: TGCGCCAGCAGCCAAGAAGCGGGGACGAACACCGGGGAGCTGTTTTTT.

The chain joins TRBV7-2 to TRBJ2-6; possible D gene TRBD2, 5 bases. Germline V CDR1 and CDR2: SGHTA, FQGNSA. The CDR3 has 16 residues. Trimming shortened V by 5 bases and J by 2 bases, and 13 bases separated the two germline ends. This CDR3 is CASSKITGTGANVLTF. For the CDR3, the DNA is TGTGCCAGCAGCAAAATCACCGGGACTGGGGCCAACGTCCTGACTTTC.

The rearrangement joins TRBV10-2 to TRBJ1-2; D uncertain. Trimming stripped 6 bases from V and 3 bases from J, with 5 bases between. This CDR3 spans 11 amino acids. Germline V lookup: CDR1 WSHSY, CDR2 SAAADI. The CDR3 protein is CASRGDYGYTF. The CDR3 DNA sequence: TGCGCCAGCAGGGGAGACTATGGCTACACCTTC.

This chain links TRBV19 with TRBJ2-5; 8 nucleotides match TRBD2. The germline V gene encodes CDR1 LNHDA and CDR2 SQIVND (reference sequence). The V gene end was trimmed by 5 bases and the J gene end by 4 bases; junction bases not matched to a gene: 15. This CDR3 has 17 residues. CDR3 sequence (DNA): TGTGCCAGTAGTTCGACGTTCGGGGGGGCATTCCGAGAGACCCAGTACTTC. Translated, it gives CASSSTFGGAFRETQYF.

V is TRBV27 and J is TRBJ2-7; D gene ambiguous. V dropped 0 bases and J dropped 6 bases, with 12 bases sitting between them. The CDR3 is made up of 14 amino acids. Germline V lookup: CDR1 MNHEY, CDR2 SMNVEV (reference sequence). This chain's CDR3 is CASSLSRHVPEQYF. The DNA of the CDR3 is TGTGCCAGCAGTTTATCTAGACATGTCCCCGAGCAGTACTTC.

The CDR3 loop is CASSSAGIPDTQYF. The CDR3, as DNA: TGTGCCAGCAGTTCCGCAGGGATTCCAGATACGCAGTATTTT. The rearrangement uses TRBV28 and TRBJ2-3; a possible D gene is TRBD1 (5 bases). CDR3 size: 14 residues. V was pared by 4 bases and J by 4 bases, with 12 bases between. CDR1 MDHEN and CDR2 SYDVKM come from the germline V gene.

The chain carries TRBV21-1 and TRBJ2-3; the table names TRBD2, a call not compared with the DNA. TRBV21-1 is designated a pseudogene. CDR3 length: 19 residues. The CDR3: CASSKSPSGGPLGPDTQYF. The CDR3 DNA reads as TGTGCCAGCAGCAAGTCCCCTAGCGGGGGCCCTCTCGGGCCAGATACGCAGTATTTT.

The genes are TRBV18 and TRBJ2-7; 7 nucleotides match TRBD2. This CDR3 comprises 12 residues. With V trimmed by 3 bases and J by 6 bases, 2 bases remained unmatched. Germline V gives CDR1 KGHSH, CDR2 LQKENI. CDR3 nucleotides: TGTGCCAGCTCACCGAGGGAGGGCGAGCAGTACTTC. It yields the protein CASSPREGEQYF.

V usage is TRBV5-8 and J usage is TRBJ1-5, with D unclear. The CDR3 is made up of 10 amino acids. Per germline, CDR1 SGHTS and CDR2 YDEGEE. Deletions cut 0 bases from V and 15 bases from J, with 7 bases between. The chain's CDR3 is CASSLATPHF. In DNA, the CDR3 is TGTGCCAGCAGCTTGGCTACTCCGCATTTT.

The V and J genes are TRBV6-5 and TRBJ2-2, with TRBD1 identical over 7 bases. Germline CDR1 reads MNHEY; CDR2 reads SVGAGI. Unmatched junction bases numbered 11, after V lost 8 bases and J lost 5 bases. This CDR3 spans 15 amino acids. In DNA, the CDR3 is TGTGCCAGCTTATGGGACAGAGCCTCAACCGGGGAGCTGTTTTTT. Its translation: CASLWDRASTGELFF.

The chain carries TRBV2 and TRBJ1-4; D unresolved. CDR3 length: 12 amino acids. CDR1 and CDR2 from the germline V gene are SNHLY and FYNNEI. The V end lost 10 bases, the J end lost 7 bases, and 13 bases lay between the germline ends. Written as DNA, the CDR3 is TGTGCCACGAGGGCGATGGCTGAAAAACTGTTTTTT. Translation: CATRAMAEKLFF.

This clone has only one observation. V usage is TRBV5-1 and J usage is TRBJ2-1, with TRBD1 identical over 7 bases. The CDR3 runs to 14 residues. Germline V CDR1 and CDR2: SGHRS, YFSETQ. Unmatched junction bases numbered 11, after V lost 4 bases and J lost 10 bases. CDR3 DNA sequence: TGCGCCAGCAGCACGACCACAGGGGAAAGGGAGCAGTTCTTC. It specifies CASSTTTGEREQFF.

Here the CDR3 reads CAWMGEESGGNTIYF. The CDR3 DNA sequence: TGTGCCTGGATGGGTGAGGAGTCGGGAGGAAACACCATATATTTT. V usage is TRBV30 and J usage is TRBJ1-3; unclear D gene. Germline V CDR1 and CDR2: GTSNPN, SVGIG (reference sequence). The CDR3 runs to 15 residues. Trimming removed 4 bases at V and 4 bases at J, with 17 bases between.

The chain joins TRBV5-1 to TRBJ2-3, with TRBD2 identical over 7 bases. J lost 6 bases, V lost 0 bases, and 10 bases had no gene match. Germline V gene sequence: CDR1 SGHRS, CDR2 YFSETQ. This CDR3 is 16 amino acids long. Here the CDR3 reads CASSLARRNGGDTQYF. The CDR3 region has the DNA TGCGCCAGCAGCTTGGCCAGGCGAAACGGGGGGGATACGCAGTATTTT.

The rearrangement links TRBV14 to TRBJ2-3, with TRBD1 matching over 9 bases. CDR1 and CDR2 from the germline V gene are SGHDN and FVKESK. V gave up 4 bases and J gave up 0 bases; unmatched junction bases: 11. This CDR3 spans 18 amino acids. Here the CDR3 DNA reads TGTGCCAGCAGCCTTTACCGGGACAGGGAGGTAAGCACAGATACGCAGTATTTT. This translates into CASSLYRDREVSTDTQYF.

This rearrangement joins TRBV5-1 to TRBJ2-6, with 9 bases fitting TRBD1. The CDR3 totals 18 residues. Germline-derived CDR1 and CDR2 are SGHRS and YFSETQ. The ends lost 5 bases at V and 0 bases at J; junction bases unmatched: 9. The CDR3 here is CASRYSRDRVSGANVLTF. CDR3 nucleotides: TGCGCCAGCAGGTACTCCCGGGACAGGGTCTCTGGGGCCAACGTCCTGACTTTC.

The chain couples TRBV11-2 to TRBJ2-2; D may be TRBD1 (6 bases). Germline CDR1 is SGHAT and CDR2 is FQNNGV. Between the trimmed V and J ends, which lost 2 bases and 6 bases, there was a span of 10 bases. The CDR3 loop spans 14 amino acids. CDR3 protein: CASSLTQGAGELFF. CDR3 DNA sequence: TGTGCCAGCAGCTTAACACAGGGTGCCGGGGAGCTGTTTTTT.